This TCR beta chain was identified during a study of shared clonotypes between healthy human individuals. Whole-study findings and limits: The rarefaction results pointed to incomplete sorted-subset sequencing despite large depth. Clonotype sharing among donors, it was expected, would be affected by sequencing depth.

Concerning this clone: Its antigen is currently unknown. Distinct nucleotide sequences in the sample also encode this CDR3.

Libraries were prepared by immunoSEQ multiplex PCR; TCRdb keeps only in-frame clonotypes and omits some of them. This sample has roughly 2.2 million clones, with approximately 90% found just once. Splitting of CD4+ cells produced CD45RA+ naive and CD45RA-negative memory subsets. The receptor was isolated from a man between 18 and 29 years old in good health. Some clones in this sample may be carry-over from other donors' samples. The sample taken for sequencing was naive CD4+ T cells from PBMCs. Subset noted: CD45RA+ positively selected.

CDR3 coding DNA: TGTGCCAGCAGCTCCCGGCTAGCGGCTAGCACAGATACGCAGTATTTT. It codes for CASSSRLAASTDTQYF. The rearrangement uses TRBV11-2 and TRBJ2-3; 7 bases map to TRBD2. The J segment lost 0 bases and the V segment lost 4 bases, leaving 7 bases of the junction unmatched. The CDR3 sequence is 16 residues long. Germline V gives CDR1 SGHAT, CDR2 FQNNGV. Drawing the rest from reference TRBV11-2 and TRBJ2-3, the complete variable domain is EAGVAQSPRYKIIEKRQSVAFWCNPISGHATLYWYQQILGQGPKLLIQFQNNGVVDDSQLPKDRFSAERLKGVDSTLKIQPAKLEDSAVYLCASSSRLAASTDTQYFGPGTRLTVL.